This TCR beta chain is from a study of T cell changes during pregnancy in multiple sclerosis. Data came from immunoSEQ multiplex PCR; TCRdb stores just in-frame clones and leaves some out. The sample holds around 44,000 clones; about 85% are singletons and the top ten take 1.2%. Per the germline V gene, CDR1 is MNHEY and CDR2 is SMNVEV (reference sequence). The CDR3 loop spans 12 amino acids. Germline trimming cut 4 bases from V and 8 bases from J; bases unmatched to any gene: 2. This sequence joins TRBV27 and TRBJ2-4; TRBD1 aligns across 7 bases. This TCR was sampled from a female donor with multiple sclerosis, enrolled in a pregnancy study. This sample comprised CD4+ T cells from peripheral blood mononuclear cells, obtained in the second trimester of pregnancy. In DNA, the CDR3 is TGTGCCAGCAGTTACACAGGGGACATTCAGTACTTC. Amino acids: CASSYTGDIQYF.